Sequencing of this T cell receptor (beta chain) was carried out in a study of T cells after yellow fever vaccination. Study at large: Fractions with few cells were prepared using SMART-Seq v4 Ultra Low Input. Study-level points and caveats: CD4 and CD8 compartments shared a small share of clonotypes, likely from convergent recombination. Within FACS-sorted repertoires, abundant clonotypes contaminating from the bulk population could be present.

Note on this clonotype: Its antigen is not known.

UMIs were added to TCR cDNA along with a universal primer site when it was made by 5'RACE template switching. Using its own MiXCR run on the 5' RACE reads, TCRdb lists one record per CDR3 protein. The top ten hold roughly 2.3% of the sample, which has more than 65,000 distinct CDR3 sequences, 5.9% seen once. Germline V lookup: CDR1 SGHDT, CDR2 YYEEEE. With 7 bases clipped from V and 7 bases from J, the junction kept 18 bases outside the gene matches. The CDR3 is 17 residues long. The source is a man younger than 35 who received the YFV17D yellow fever vaccine. The chain uses TRBV5-6 and TRBJ2-3, with 10 bases identical to TRBD1. Sequenced material: CD4+ T cells sorted from PBMCs, taken around 15 days after the first yellow fever vaccination. CDR3 sequence reads: CASGPVLLRQGANTQYF. In DNA form, the CDR3 reads TGTGCCAGCGGCCCCGTACTACTCCGACAGGGGGCTAATACGCAGTATTTT.